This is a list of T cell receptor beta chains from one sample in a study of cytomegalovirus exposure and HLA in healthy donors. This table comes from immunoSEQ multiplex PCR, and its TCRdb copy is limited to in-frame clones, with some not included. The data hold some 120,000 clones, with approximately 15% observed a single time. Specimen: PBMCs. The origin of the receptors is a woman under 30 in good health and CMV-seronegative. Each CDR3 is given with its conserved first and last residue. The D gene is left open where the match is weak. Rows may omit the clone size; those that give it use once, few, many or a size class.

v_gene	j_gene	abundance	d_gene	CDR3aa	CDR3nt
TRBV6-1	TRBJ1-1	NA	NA	CASSDARASTEAFF	TGTGCCAGCAGTGATGCCAGGGCGAGCACTGAAGCTTTCTTT
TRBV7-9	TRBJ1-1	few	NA	CASSLDVGGTEAFF	TGTGCCAGCAGCTTAGATGTGGGGGGGACTGAAGCTTTCTTT
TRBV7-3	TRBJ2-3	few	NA	CASSLTGRGGVRDTQYF	TGTGCCAGCAGCTTAACGGGGAGAGGAGGGGTAAGAGATACGCAGTATTTT
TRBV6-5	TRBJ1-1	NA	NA	CASSPGTGTSEAFF	TGTGCCAGCAGCCCCGGTACAGGGACAAGTGAAGCTTTCTTT
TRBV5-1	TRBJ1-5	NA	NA	CASSPVSGGGSNQPQHF	TGCGCCAGCAGCCCGGTTTCGGGGGGGGGAAGCAATCAGCCCCAGCATTTT
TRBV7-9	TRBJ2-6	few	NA	CASSSDRSSGANVLTF	TGTGCCAGCAGCTCCGATAGGAGCTCTGGGGCCAACGTCCTGACTTTC
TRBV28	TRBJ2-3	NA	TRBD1	CASSLTGGLGSGTDTQYF	TGTGCCAGCAGTTTAACAGGGGGCCTGGGGTCGGGCACAGATACGCAGTATTTT
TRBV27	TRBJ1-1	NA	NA	CASSPLGGWNTEAFF	TGTGCCAGCAGTCCACTTGGAGGGTGGAACACTGAAGCTTTCTTT
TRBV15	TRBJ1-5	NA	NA	CATSRDRAGFNQPQHF	TGTGCCACCAGCAGAGACAGGGCGGGGTTCAATCAGCCCCAGCATTTT
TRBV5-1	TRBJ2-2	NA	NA	CASSLGPPGRNTGELFF	TGCGCCAGCAGCTTGGGACCTCCAGGCAGGAACACCGGGGAGCTGTTTTTT
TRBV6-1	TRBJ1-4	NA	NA	CASSESTGSNEKLFF	TGTGCCAGCAGTGAATCGACAGGATCTAATGAAAAACTGTTTTTT
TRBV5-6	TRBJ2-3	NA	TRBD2	CASRRGLAGLTDTQYF	TGTGCCAGCAGACGAGGACTAGCGGGCCTCACAGATACGCAGTATTTT
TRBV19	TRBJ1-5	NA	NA	CASSILTGSNQPQHF	TGTGCCAGTAGTATTCTAACGGGGAGCAATCAGCCCCAGCATTTT
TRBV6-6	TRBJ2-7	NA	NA	CASSLQGPSPLEQYF	TGTGCCAGCAGTCTACAGGGTCCTAGCCCTCTCGAGCAGTACTTC
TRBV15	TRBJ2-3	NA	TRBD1	CATSRAVGQGSDTQYF	TGTGCCACCAGCAGAGCTGTGGGACAGGGCTCAGATACGCAGTATTTT
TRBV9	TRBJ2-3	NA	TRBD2	CASSTRDKLAGEPSTDTQYF	TGTGCCAGCAGCACCCGGGATAAACTAGCGGGGGAACCTAGCACAGATACGCAGTATTTT
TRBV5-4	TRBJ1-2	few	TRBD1	CASSLSTGGFSVGYTF	TGTGCCAGCAGCTTGAGTACAGGGGGCTTTTCTGTTGGCTACACCTTC
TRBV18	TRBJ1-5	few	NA	CASSIIREGQPQHF	TGTGCCAGCTCCATCATCCGGGAGGGTCAGCCCCAGCATTTT
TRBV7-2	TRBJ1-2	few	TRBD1	CASSLDSQGASYGYTF	TGTGCCAGCAGCTTAGACTCGCAGGGGGCGAGTTATGGCTACACCTTC
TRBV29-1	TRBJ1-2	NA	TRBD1	CSVGSYRGPNSNYGYTF	TGCAGCGTTGGCTCCTACAGGGGACCAAACTCTAACTATGGCTACACCTTC
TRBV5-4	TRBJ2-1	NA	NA	CASSLPGNEQFF	TGTGCCAGCAGCTTACCGGGAAATGAGCAGTTCTTC
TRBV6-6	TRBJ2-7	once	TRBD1	CASRIARDRVYEQYF	TGTGCCAGCAGGATAGCCCGGGACAGGGTCTACGAGCAGTACTTC
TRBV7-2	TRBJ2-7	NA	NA	CASSQGLPYEQYF	TGTGCCAGCAGCCAGGGACTTCCCTACGAGCAGTACTTC
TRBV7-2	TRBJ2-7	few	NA	CASSLAVAGRAYEQYF	TGTGCCAGCAGCTTAGCGGTGGCAGGCCGTGCGTACGAGCAGTACTTC